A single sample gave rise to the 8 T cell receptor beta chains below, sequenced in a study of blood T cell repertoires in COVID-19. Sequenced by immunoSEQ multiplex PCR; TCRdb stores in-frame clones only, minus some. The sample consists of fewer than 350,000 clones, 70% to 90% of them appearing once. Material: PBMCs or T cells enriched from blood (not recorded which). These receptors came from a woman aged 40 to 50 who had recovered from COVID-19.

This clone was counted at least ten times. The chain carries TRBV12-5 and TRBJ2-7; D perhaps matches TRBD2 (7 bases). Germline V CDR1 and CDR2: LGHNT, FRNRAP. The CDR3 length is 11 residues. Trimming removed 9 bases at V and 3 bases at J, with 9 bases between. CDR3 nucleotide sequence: TGTGCTAGGAGGGGGGGCTACGAGCAGTACTTC. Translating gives CARRGGYEQYF.

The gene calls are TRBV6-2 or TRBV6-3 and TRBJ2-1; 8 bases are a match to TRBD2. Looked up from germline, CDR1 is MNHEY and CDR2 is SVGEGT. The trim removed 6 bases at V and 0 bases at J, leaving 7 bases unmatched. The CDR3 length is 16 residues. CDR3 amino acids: CASSHPGTSSYNEQFF. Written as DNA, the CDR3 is TGTGCCAGCAGCCACCCGGGGACTAGCTCCTACAATGAGCAGTTCTTC.

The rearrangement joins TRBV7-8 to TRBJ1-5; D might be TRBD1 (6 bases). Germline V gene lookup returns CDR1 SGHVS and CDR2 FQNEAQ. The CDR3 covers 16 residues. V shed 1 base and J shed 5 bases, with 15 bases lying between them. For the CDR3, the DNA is TGTGCCAGCAGCTTAGAGGGGACACTCTTTTATCAGCCCCAGCATTTT. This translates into CASSLEGTLFYQPQHF.

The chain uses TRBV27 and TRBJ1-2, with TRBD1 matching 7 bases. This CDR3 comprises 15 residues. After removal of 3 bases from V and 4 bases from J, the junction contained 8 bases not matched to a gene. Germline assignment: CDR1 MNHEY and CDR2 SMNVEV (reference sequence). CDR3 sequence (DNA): TGTGCCAGCAGTTTGGCGAGGGGGCGAATCTATGGCTACACCTTC. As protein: CASSLARGRIYGYTF.

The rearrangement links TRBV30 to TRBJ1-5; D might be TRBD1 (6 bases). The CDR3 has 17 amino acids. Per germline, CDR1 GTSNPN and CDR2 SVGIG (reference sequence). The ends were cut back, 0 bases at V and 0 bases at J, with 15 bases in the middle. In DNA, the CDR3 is TGTGCCTGGAGTGTTGGGATGGACAGCTATAGCAATCAGCCCCAGCATTTT. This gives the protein CAWSVGMDSYSNQPQHF.

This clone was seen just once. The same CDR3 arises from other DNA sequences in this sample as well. The CDR3 protein is CASRQGNQPQHF. The CDR3 DNA is TGTGCCAGCAGACAGGGTAATCAGCCCCAGCATTTT. This chain uses TRBV3-1 (or the pseudogene TRBV3-2) with TRBJ1-5; possibly TRBD1 for D (6 bases). Germline-derived CDR1 and CDR2 are LGHDT and YNNKEL (reference sequence). The CDR3 runs to 12 residues. V shed 6 bases and J shed 4 bases, with 7 bases lying between them.

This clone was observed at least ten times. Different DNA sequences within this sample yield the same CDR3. The CDR3 here is CASSYRTSGYEQYF. Here the CDR3 DNA reads TGTGCCAGCAGTTACAGGACTAGCGGTTACGAGCAGTACTTC. The rearrangement links TRBV6-5 to TRBJ2-7; 10 positions agree with TRBD2. V was pared by 2 bases and J by 4 bases, with 2 bases of the junction left unmatched. Germline V gives CDR1 MNHEY, CDR2 SVGAGI. CDR3 length equals 14 residues.

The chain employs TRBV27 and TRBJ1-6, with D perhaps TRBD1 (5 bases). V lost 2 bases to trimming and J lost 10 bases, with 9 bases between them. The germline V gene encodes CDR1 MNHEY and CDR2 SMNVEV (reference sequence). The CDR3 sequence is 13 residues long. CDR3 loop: CASSLRTQSPLHF. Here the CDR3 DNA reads TGTGCCAGCAGTTTAAGGACACAGTCACCCCTCCACTTT.